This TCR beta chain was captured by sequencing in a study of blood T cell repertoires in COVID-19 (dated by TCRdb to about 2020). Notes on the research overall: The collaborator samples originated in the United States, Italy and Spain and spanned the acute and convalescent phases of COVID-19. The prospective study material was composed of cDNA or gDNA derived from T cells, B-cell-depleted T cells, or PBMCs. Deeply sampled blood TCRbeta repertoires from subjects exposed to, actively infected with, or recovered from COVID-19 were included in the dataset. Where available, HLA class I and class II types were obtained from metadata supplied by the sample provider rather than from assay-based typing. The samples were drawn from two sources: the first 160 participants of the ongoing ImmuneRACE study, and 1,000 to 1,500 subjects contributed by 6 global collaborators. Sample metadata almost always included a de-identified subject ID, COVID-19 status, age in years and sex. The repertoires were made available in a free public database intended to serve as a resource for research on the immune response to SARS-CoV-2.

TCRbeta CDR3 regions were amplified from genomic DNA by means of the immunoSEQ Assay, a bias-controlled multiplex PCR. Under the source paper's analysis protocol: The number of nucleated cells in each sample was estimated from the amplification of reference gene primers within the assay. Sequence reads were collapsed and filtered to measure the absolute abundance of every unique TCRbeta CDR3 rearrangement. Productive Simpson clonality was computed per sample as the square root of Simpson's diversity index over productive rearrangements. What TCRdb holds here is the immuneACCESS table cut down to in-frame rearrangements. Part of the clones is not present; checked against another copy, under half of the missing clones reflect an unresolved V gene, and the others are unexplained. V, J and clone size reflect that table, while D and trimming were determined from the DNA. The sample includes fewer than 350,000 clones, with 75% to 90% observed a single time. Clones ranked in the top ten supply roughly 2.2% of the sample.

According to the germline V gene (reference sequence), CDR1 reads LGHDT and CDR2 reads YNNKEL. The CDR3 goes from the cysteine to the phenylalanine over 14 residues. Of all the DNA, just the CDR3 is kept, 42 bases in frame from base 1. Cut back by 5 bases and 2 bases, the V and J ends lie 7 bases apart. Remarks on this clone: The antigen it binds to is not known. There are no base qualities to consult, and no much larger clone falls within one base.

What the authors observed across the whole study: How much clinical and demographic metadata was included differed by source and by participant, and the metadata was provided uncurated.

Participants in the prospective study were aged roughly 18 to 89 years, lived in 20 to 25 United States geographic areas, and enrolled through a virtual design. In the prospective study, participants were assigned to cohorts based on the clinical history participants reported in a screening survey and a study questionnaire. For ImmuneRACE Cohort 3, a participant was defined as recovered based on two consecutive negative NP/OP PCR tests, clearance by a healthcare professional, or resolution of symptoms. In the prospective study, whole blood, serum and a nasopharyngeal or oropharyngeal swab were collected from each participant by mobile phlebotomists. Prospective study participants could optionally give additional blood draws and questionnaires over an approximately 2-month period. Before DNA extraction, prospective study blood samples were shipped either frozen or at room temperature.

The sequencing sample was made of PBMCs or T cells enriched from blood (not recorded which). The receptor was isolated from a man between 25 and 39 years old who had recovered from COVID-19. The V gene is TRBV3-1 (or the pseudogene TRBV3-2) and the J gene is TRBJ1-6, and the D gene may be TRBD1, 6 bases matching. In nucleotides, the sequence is TGTGCCAGCAGCGACAGGACCTATAATTCACCCCTCCACTTT. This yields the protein CASSDRTYNSPLHF.